One and the same sample provided the 9 T cell receptor beta chains below, sequenced in a study of T-cell memory formation after mild COVID-19. MiXCR, run by TCRdb on the 5' RACE reads, gives a single entry per CDR3 protein. Among 200,000 to 250,000 distinct CDR3 sequences listed, 8.5% to 9.5% were seen once. Sequenced material: PBMCs or a T cell subset sorted from them (not recorded which). Receptors were obtained from a man aged 18-30 years who had mild COVID-19 (a few samples of this study predate the infection). Cell type and time point are not known.

The chain has TRBV4-1 and TRBJ2-5; perhaps TRBD2 as D (5 bases). This CDR3 region has 17 residues. The V end was cut by 4 bases, the J end by 5 bases, with 23 bases between. Germline-derived CDR1 and CDR2 are MGHRA and YSYEKL. The CDR3 is CASSRGRVGREFETQYF. The CDR3 bases are TGCGCCAGCAGCCGAGGAAGGGTTGGTAGGGAGTTTGAGACCCAGTACTTC.

This clonotype was observed a handful of times. The V and J genes are TRBV20-1 and TRBJ2-7; D is unclear. The CDR3 runs to 12 residues. Trimming shortened V by 3 bases and J by 0 bases, and 6 bases separated the two germline ends. Germline values: CDR1 DFQATT, CDR2 SNEGSKA (reference sequence). DNA of the CDR3: TGCAGTGCTAGTTATAACTCCTACGAGCAGTACTTC. Amino acid sequence: CSASYNSYEQYF.

This sequence joins TRBV7-2 and TRBJ1-6; D is possibly TRBD1 (6 bases). Germline lookup yields CDR1 SGHTA and CDR2 FQGNSA. The V gene lost 3 bases and the J gene lost 10 bases, with 13 bases spanning the gap. The CDR3 covers 14 residues. CDR3 DNA sequence: TGTGCCAGCAGCTTGGTAGGGGGAGAATCACCCCTCCACTTT. Translated, it gives CASSLVGGESPLHF.

This clonotype was observed a handful of times. This chain joins TRBV27 and TRBJ2-1; 8 bases align to TRBD1. The CDR3 consists of 13 residues. With 3 bases clipped from V and 14 bases from J, the junction kept 9 bases outside the gene matches. Germline V gene data show CDR1 as MNHEY and CDR2 as SMNVEV (reference sequence). The CDR3 here is CASSFLPYRGEFF. The CDR3 region has the DNA TGTGCCAGCAGTTTTCTCCCCTACAGGGGGGAGTTCTTC.

The table lists this clonotype with a few counts. The chain carries TRBV12-3 or TRBV12-4 and TRBJ1-1; D is unresolved. V lost 1 base to trimming and J lost 5 bases, with 11 bases between them. The CDR3 runs 14 residues. The CDR3 loop is CASSLVGQKTEAFF. CDR3 nucleotide sequence: TGTGCCAGCAGTTTAGTCGGGCAGAAGACTGAAGCTTTCTTT.

This clonotype turned up a few times. The chain uses TRBV7-9 and TRBJ2-2, with D maybe TRBD2 (6 bases). V lost 2 bases to trimming and J lost 2 bases, with 15 bases between them. Germline V gene data show CDR1 as SEHNR and CDR2 as FQNEAQ (reference sequence). The CDR3 sequence is 17 residues long. CDR3 DNA sequence: TGTGCCAGCAGCTTACCGGGGGTGAAACTAAACACCGGGGAGCTGTTTTTT. It yields the protein CASSLPGVKLNTGELFF.

This chain joins TRBV9 and TRBJ2-3, with 11 bases matching TRBD2. The CDR3 spans 17 residues. V lost 0 bases to trimming and J lost 6 bases; unmatched junction nucleotides: 9. Germline V gene data show CDR1 as SGDLS and CDR2 as YYNGEE. CDR3 sequence reads: CASSVELAGGQVDTQYF. The CDR3 coding sequence is TGTGCCAGCAGCGTAGAGCTAGCGGGGGGACAGGTGGATACGCAGTATTTT.

There are many counts of this clonotype. J is TRBJ1-3 and V is TRBV5-1; possible D gene TRBD1, 5 bases. This CDR3 comprises 14 residues. V gave up 0 bases and J gave up 4 bases, with 8 bases separating them. The germline CDR1 and CDR2 sequences are SGHRS and YFSETQ. CDR3 DNA sequence: TGCGCCAGCAGCTTGGAGGGGACCGGAAACACCATATATTTT. Its protein product is CASSLEGTGNTIYF.

There are many counts of this clonotype. The chain recombines TRBV12-3 or TRBV12-4 with TRBJ2-7; D may be TRBD1 (6 bases). The CDR3 contains 12 residues. Between the trimmed V and J ends, which lost 6 bases and 2 bases, there was a span of 8 bases. Here the CDR3 DNA reads TGTGCCAGCAGGGGGGCAGCCTACGAGCAGTACTTC. The encoded protein is CASRGAAYEQYF.